The TCR beta chain under discussion was sequenced for a study of metastatic and nonmetastatic thyroid tumors. Study-level background: Repertoires from blood and tumor or nodule tissue of malignant and benign thyroid patients were compared.

The germline V gene encodes CDR1 MNHNS and CDR2 SASEGT. The CDR3 is 11 amino acids. The V and J ends lost 8 bases and 0 bases respectively, with 2 bases between them. This clone was detected many times. Not a single patient had been given any form of treatment at any point before undergoing thyroid surgery. From the PCR reads, TCRdb re-called clones with MiXCR. The sample has approximately 8,200 clones, more than 20% seen once. The sequence was obtained from a female donor with papillary thyroid cancer or a benign thyroid nodule (not recorded which). Some clones in this sample may be carry-over from other donors' samples. The material sequenced was adjacent normal tissue. The chain combines TRBV6-1 with TRBJ1-3; D is unclear. The CDR3 sequence is CASPSGNTIYF. The DNA for the CDR3 is TGTGCCAGCCCCTCTGGAAACACCATATATTTT.